Following are 23 T cell receptor beta chains from one sample sequenced in a study of cytomegalovirus exposure and HLA in healthy donors (dated by TCRdb to about 2017). Library prep was done by the immunoSEQ multiplex PCR assay. Drawn from immuneACCESS, this table holds only the in-frame rearrangements with V and J called that TCRdb kept. Clones are partly lost; checked studies trace under half to an unresolved V gene and leave the rest unexplained. The sample profile shows 200,000 to 250,000 clones; roughly 80% of them were found once. The top ten hold roughly 5.5% of the sample. The specimen was PBMCs. Receptor source: a woman younger than 35 in good health and CMV-seronegative.

The CDR3 protein is CASSIAGLIGGGYTF. CDR3 sequence (DNA): TGTGCCAGTAGTATTGCCGGGCTTATAGGCGGTGGCTACACCTTC. The genes are TRBV19 and TRBJ1-2; D call uncertain. Trimming left V 3 bases short and J 7 bases short, with 18 bases between. Germline CDR1 LNHDA, CDR2 SQIVND (reference sequence). The CDR3 covers 15 residues.

The CDR3 DNA sequence: TGCGCCAGCAGCCAAGATGACCCTTATAGCAATCAGCCCCAGCATTTT. Its protein product is CASSQDDPYSNQPQHF. This chain links TRBV4-1 with TRBJ1-5; D uncertain. Germline loops: CDR1 MGHRA, CDR2 YSYEKL. The V gene lost 0 bases and the J gene lost 0 bases, with 9 bases spanning the gap. This CDR3 has 16 amino acids.

The rearrangement uses TRBV29-1 and TRBJ2-2; 7 positions match TRBD1. There are 17 residues in the CDR3. Germline V gives CDR1 SQVTM, CDR2 ANQGSEA. After removal of 6 bases from V and 0 bases from J, the junction contained 13 bases not matched to a gene. The CDR3 region is CSVVVGQKIANTGELFF. DNA of the CDR3: TGCAGCGTCGTCGTGGGACAGAAAATCGCGAACACCGGGGAGCTGTTTTTT.

V is TRBV5-1 and J is TRBJ2-7; D not resolved. The CDR3 extends over 14 amino acids. Trimming cost V 0 bases and J 0 bases, with 7 bases left between them. Per the germline V gene, CDR1 is SGHRS and CDR2 is YFSETQ. CDR3 region: CASSLEASSYEQYF. CDR3 sequence (DNA): TGCGCCAGCAGCTTGGAGGCTAGCTCCTACGAGCAGTACTTC.

The V and J genes are TRBV9 and TRBJ1-1; the D gene is possibly TRBD1 (5 bases). This CDR3 region has 15 residues. V was clipped by 0 bases and J by 1 base, with 10 bases between them. Germline CDR1 is SGDLS and CDR2 is YYNGEE. The CDR3 loop is CASSVVRDPNTEAFF. CDR3 DNA: TGTGCCAGCAGCGTAGTTCGGGACCCGAACACTGAAGCTTTCTTT.

The chain carries TRBV5-1 and TRBJ2-3; D may be TRBD1 (6 bases). Per germline, CDR1 SGHRS and CDR2 YFSETQ. The CDR3 contains 16 residues. The V end lost 0 bases, the J end lost 2 bases, and 13 bases lay between the germline ends. The CDR3 region is CASSLVSGAATDTQYF. CDR3 sequence (DNA): TGCGCCAGCAGCTTGGTGTCAGGGGCGGCCACAGATACGCAGTATTTT.

This chain links TRBV5-1 with TRBJ2-2; 7 nucleotides agree with TRBD2. This CDR3 contains 16 residues. The V and J ends lost 7 bases and 3 bases, in that order; junction bases with no gene match: 12. Looked up from germline, CDR1 is SGHRS and CDR2 is YFSETQ. CDR3: CASSGRAGADTGELFF. DNA for the CDR3: TGCGCCAGCTCAGGCAGGGCGGGAGCGGACACCGGGGAGCTGTTTTTT.

V is TRBV30 and J is TRBJ2-3; D unclear. The V and J ends lost 2 bases and 2 bases respectively, with 11 bases between them. Germline CDR1 is GTSNPN and CDR2 is SVGIG (reference sequence). The CDR3 extends over 14 amino acids. The CDR3 coding sequence is TGTGCCTGGAGTATTCCCCGATTCACAGATACGCAGTATTTT. Translation: CAWSIPRFTDTQYF.

This sequence joins TRBV15 and TRBJ2-5; TRBD1 matches at 10 bases. V was clipped by 6 bases and J by 1 base; unmatched bases: 5. The CDR3 is 15 residues long. Germline-derived CDR1 and CDR2 are LNHNV and YYDKDF (reference sequence). CDR3 nucleotide sequence: TGTGCCACCAGACCCTGGACAGGGGGCCAAGAGACCCAGTACTTC. It is translated as CATRPWTGGQETQYF. Combining the CDR3 with reference TRBV15 and TRBJ2-5 gives the whole variable domain DAMVIQNPRYQVTQFGKPVTLSCSQTLNHNVMYWYQQKSSQAPKLLFHYYDKDFNNEADTPDNFQSRRPNTSFCFLDIRSPGLGDTAMYLCATRPWTGGQETQYFGPGTRLLVL.

This sequence joins TRBV5-1 and TRBJ2-7, with 10 bases identical to TRBD1. The CDR3 covers 13 residues. The V gene end was trimmed by 7 bases and the J gene end by 5 bases; junction bases not matched to a gene: 6. The germline CDR1 and CDR2 sequences are SGHRS and YFSETQ. The CDR3 DNA sequence: TGCGCCAGCGGGACAGGGGATTCGGACGAGCAGTACTTC. Its protein product is CASGTGDSDEQYF.

This rearrangement joins TRBV11-2 to TRBJ1-3; D gene unclear. The ends were cut back, 5 bases at V and 0 bases at J, with 14 bases in the middle. Germline V gene sequence: CDR1 SGHAT, CDR2 FQNNGV. The CDR3 extends over 16 amino acids. CDR3 loop: CASSHTRGSSGNTIYF. CDR3 nucleotides: TGTGCCAGCAGCCACACAAGAGGAAGCTCTGGAAACACCATATATTTT.

V usage is TRBV30 and J usage is TRBJ1-1; D might be TRBD1 (5 bases). This CDR3 comprises 14 residues. The V end lost 5 bases, the J end lost 6 bases, and 19 bases lay between the germline ends. Germline V CDR1 and CDR2: GTSNPN, SVGIG (reference sequence). Here the CDR3 reads CAWATGYGNSEAFF. The CDR3 nucleotides read TGTGCCTGGGCTACAGGTTACGGTAATTCTGAAGCTTTCTTT.

Only one count was recorded for this clone. V usage is TRBV13 and J usage is TRBJ2-7; D may be TRBD1 (7 bases). The germline V and J ends were trimmed by 5 bases and 6 bases, with 17 bases remaining between them. CDR3 size: 14 residues. CDR1 is PRHDT and CDR2 is FYEKMQ in the germline V gene (reference sequence). The CDR3, as DNA: TGTGCCAGCAGCGTCAGGGGGGCGCCACCCGAGCAGTACTTC. Translated, it gives CASSVRGAPPEQYF.

The V and J genes are TRBV9 and TRBJ1-1; D is undetermined. CDR1 and CDR2 from the germline V gene are SGDLS and YYNGEE. The V end was cut by 4 bases, the J end by 2 bases, with 9 bases between. CDR3 size: 13 residues. As DNA, the CDR3 is TGTGCCAGCAGCTCCCGACCAAACACTGAAGCTTTCTTT. Its translation: CASSSRPNTEAFF.

The genes are TRBV5-1 and TRBJ2-5; perhaps TRBD2 as D (5 bases). The germline CDR1 and CDR2 sequences are SGHRS and YFSETQ. Trimming took 4 bases from V and 7 from J, leaving 20 bases between them. CDR3 length: 15 residues. DNA for the CDR3: TGCGCCAGCAGCCCTGGAGGAGGACCTCTCGGGACCCAGTACTTC. Translation gives CASSPGGGPLGTQYF.

In nucleotides, the CDR3 is TGCGCCAGCAGCTTTAGCGGGAGAGGTTCGTACAATGAGCAGTTCTTC. Translated: CASSFSGRGSYNEQFF. V usage is TRBV5-1 and J usage is TRBJ2-1, with 9 bases lining up with TRBD2. V lost 2 bases and J lost 4; bases outside the gene matches: 7. This CDR3 has 16 residues. Germline V gives CDR1 SGHRS, CDR2 YFSETQ.

V usage is TRBV6-5 and J usage is TRBJ1-1; TRBD1 matches 10 bases. Trimming cost V 4 bases and J 10 bases; bases outside gene matches: 9. This CDR3 region has 14 residues. Per the germline V gene, CDR1 is MNHEY and CDR2 is SVGAGI. CDR3 DNA sequence: TGTGCCAGCAGTTGGGACAGGGGATTAGATAGAGCTTTCTTT. Protein: CASSWDRGLDRAFF.

The chain combines TRBV28 with TRBJ2-7, with TRBD2 matching 12 bases. This CDR3 has 17 amino acids. The junction had 11 bases not matched to a gene; V was cut back by 5 bases and J by 3 bases. The germline gives CDR1 MDHEN, CDR2 SYDVKM. CDR3: CASSPTSGRPGNYEQYF. DNA of the CDR3: TGTGCCAGCAGTCCCACTAGCGGGAGGCCTGGGAACTACGAGCAGTACTTC.

V usage is TRBV6-1 and J usage is TRBJ2-5; D unresolved. Germline assignment: CDR1 MNHNS and CDR2 SASEGT. The CDR3 is 11 residues long. V was shortened by 7 bases and J by 2 bases, with 5 bases between the two germline ends. The CDR3 loop reads CASKGQETQYF. The CDR3 DNA follows: TGTGCCAGCAAAGGGCAAGAGACCCAGTACTTC.

The V call is TRBV5-1, the J call TRBJ1-4; TRBD1 aligns across 7 bases. Germline CDR1 is SGHRS and CDR2 is YFSETQ. The CDR3 runs to 16 residues. The trim removed 1 base at V and 8 bases at J, leaving 11 bases unmatched. The CDR3 DNA follows: TGCGCCAGCAGCTTGACGCGGCCGGGACAGACCGAAAAACTGTTTTTT. Translated, it gives CASSLTRPGQTEKLFF.

This clone is a singleton in its sample. The CDR3 reads CASSFPPPIGYNEQFF. CDR3 coding DNA: TGTGCCAGCAGTTTTCCCCCACCAATCGGGTACAATGAGCAGTTCTTC. The chain has TRBV28 and TRBJ2-1; no firm D call. V shed 3 bases and J shed 4 bases, with 16 bases lying between them. This CDR3 has 16 amino acids. The germline V gene encodes CDR1 MDHEN and CDR2 SYDVKM.

The J gene is TRBJ1-2, the V gene TRBV4-1; D might be TRBD1 (6 bases). V gave up 3 bases and J gave up 8 bases, with 19 bases separating them. The CDR3 runs 15 residues. The germline gives CDR1 MGHRA, CDR2 YSYEKL. DNA of the CDR3: TGCGCCAGCAGCCATCGATCCTCGGACAGCCGCGGCTACACCTTC. Its translation: CASSHRSSDSRGYTF.

The rearrangement uses TRBV6-5 and TRBJ2-2, with 8 bases matching TRBD1. With V trimmed by 0 bases and J by 6 bases, 3 bases remained unmatched. This CDR3 is built from 15 residues. Germline V gives CDR1 MNHEY, CDR2 SVGAGI. The CDR3 sequence: CASSYSRTGPGELFF. DNA for the CDR3: TGTGCCAGCAGTTACTCCAGGACAGGGCCCGGGGAGCTGTTTTTT.